One and the same sample provided the 21 T cell receptor beta chains below, sequenced in a study of cytomegalovirus exposure and HLA in healthy donors. The PCR had 60 Vbeta and 13 Jbeta primers. TCRdb's table, derived via immunoSEQ multiplex PCR, lists solely in-frame clones and lacks some. The sample lists 150,000 or so clones, roughly 82% seen once, with approximately 6.3% in the top ten. The sample comprised PBMCs. The receptors were gathered from a woman aged 50 to 60 in good health and CMV-seropositive.

The chain links TRBV18 to TRBJ1-2, with a weak D call TRBD1 (5 bases). Per the germline V gene, CDR1 is KGHSH and CDR2 is LQKENI. V was pared by 5 bases and J by 3 bases, with 13 bases between. The CDR3 covers 14 residues. In DNA, the CDR3 is TGTGCCAGCTCATCACGGGGGGTTGACTATGGCTACACCTTC. Its translation: CASSSRGVDYGYTF.

The chain combines TRBV11-2 with TRBJ2-7; 7 bases line up with TRBD2. Germline CDR1 is SGHAT and CDR2 is FQNNGV. The ends lost 3 bases at V and 0 bases at J; junction bases unmatched: 11. CDR3 length equals 17 residues. The CDR3 nucleotides read TGTGCCAGCAGCTTCCGATCCAGCGGGGTCAGCTCCTACGAGCAGTACTTC. It translates to CASSFRSSGVSSYEQYF.

The V call is TRBV2, the J call TRBJ1-2; 7 nucleotides match TRBD1. J gave up 4 bases and V 7 bases, and 15 bases lay outside the gene matches. Germline V gene data show CDR1 as SNHLY and CDR2 as FYNNEI. The CDR3 spans 16 residues. CDR3 nucleotide sequence: TGTGCCAGCACAATAAACCCAACAGGGGCAGGCTATGGCTACACCTTC. Amino acid sequence: CASTINPTGAGYGYTF.

The rearrangement uses TRBV27 and TRBJ2-7; the match to TRBD1 covers 7 bases. The CDR3 is 17 amino acids. Losses at the gene ends were 2 bases for V and 5 bases for J; bases not matched to a gene: 15. Germline CDR1 and CDR2: MNHEY and SMNVEV (reference sequence). The CDR3 reads CASSLSYGLRGPHEQYF. In DNA, the CDR3 is TGTGCCAGCAGTTTAAGCTACGGGCTGAGGGGGCCCCACGAGCAGTACTTC.

This clone was recorded once. The rearrangement joins TRBV7-2 to TRBJ2-7, with 7 bases lining up with TRBD1. Germline-derived CDR1 and CDR2 are SGHTA and FQGNSA. V lost 5 bases to trimming and J lost 6 bases; unmatched junction nucleotides: 10. This CDR3 contains 14 residues. CDR3 loop: CASSRQTGQGEQYF. The CDR3 DNA reads TGTGCCAGCAGCAGACAGACAGGGCAGGGCGAGCAGTACTTC.

Concerning this clone: Other DNA sequences in the sample encode the same CDR3. The CDR3 spells CAIKSTGLTGSPLHF. CDR3 nucleotides: TGTGCCATCAAATCGACAGGCTTAACGGGGTCACCCCTCCACTTT. The chain has TRBV10-3 and TRBJ1-6, with D perhaps matching TRBD1 (6 bases). V was cut by 7 bases and J by 10 bases, with 20 bases left in between. The CDR3 is made up of 15 amino acids. Germline V lookup: CDR1 ENHRY, CDR2 SYGVKD.

The chain has TRBV7-2 and TRBJ2-4, with 9 bases identical to TRBD2. The CDR3 contains 14 residues. J was trimmed by 8 bases and V by 5 bases; bases with no gene match: 7. CDR1 SGHTA and CDR2 FQGNSA come from the germline V gene. CDR3: CASSVFSGGDIQYF. CDR3 sequence (DNA): TGTGCCAGCAGCGTATTTAGCGGGGGAGACATTCAGTACTTC.

This chain connects TRBV15 to TRBJ2-7; tentatively, D is TRBD1 (7 bases). V shed 5 bases and J shed 6 bases, with 17 bases lying between them. The CDR3 covers 14 residues. Germline CDR1 reads LNHNV; CDR2 reads YYDKDF (reference sequence). DNA for the CDR3: TGTGCCACCAGCCCGCAGGGGGGCCTAGGCGAGCAGTACTTC. It yields the protein CATSPQGGLGEQYF. The whole variable domain, filled in from reference TRBV15 and TRBJ2-7, reads DAMVIQNPRYQVTQFGKPVTLSCSQTLNHNVMYWYQQKSSQAPKLLFHYYDKDFNNEADTPDNFQSRRPNTSFCFLDIRSPGLGDTAMYLCATSPQGGLGEQYFGPGTRLTVT.

This sequence joins TRBV7-8 and TRBJ1-2; D may be TRBD1 (5 bases). Trimming removed 2 bases at V and 3 bases at J, with 7 bases between. CDR1 SGHVS and CDR2 FQNEAQ come from the germline V gene. The CDR3 has 13 amino acids. This chain's CDR3 is CASSLSQDYGYTF. The DNA of the CDR3 is TGTGCCAGCAGCTTATCACAGGACTATGGCTACACCTTC.

The chain employs TRBV10-3 and TRBJ1-1; possible D gene TRBD1, 5 bases. Germline V CDR1 and CDR2: ENHRY, SYGVKD. V lost 9 bases and J 7 bases, leaving 18 bases between the germline ends. This CDR3 has 13 amino acids. CDR3 bases: TGTGCCATGGGGGACGGGGGAACACTTGAAGCTTTCTTT. It is translated as CAMGDGGTLEAFF.

This chain joins TRBV7-8 and TRBJ2-7, with D tentatively TRBD2 (8 bases). V was cut by 4 bases and J by 6 bases, with 13 bases left in between. The length of the CDR3 is 13 residues. Germline CDR1 SGHVS, CDR2 FQNEAQ. CDR3 sequence (DNA): TGTGCCAGCAGCTCGGGAGGGGGCGGCGAGCAGTACTTC. Encoded protein: CASSSGGGGEQYF.

V and J are TRBV7-9 and TRBJ1-6, with 8 bases lining up with TRBD1. V dropped 5 bases and J dropped 7; count of bases not matched to a gene: 7. CDR1 SEHNR and CDR2 FQNEAQ come from the germline V gene (reference sequence). CDR3 length: 15 residues. The CDR3 sequence is CASSPRQGLNSPLHF. DNA for the CDR3: TGTGCCAGCAGCCCGAGACAGGGGCTAAATTCACCCCTCCACTTT.

In DNA, the CDR3 is TGTGCCAGCAGCTTGGGAGGCAGACAAGAGACCCAGTACTTC. It codes for CASSLGGRQETQYF. The chain joins TRBV5-6 to TRBJ2-5, with D hard to call. The V end lost 0 bases, the J end lost 2 bases, and 8 bases lay between the germline ends. The CDR3 spans 14 residues. CDR1 is SGHDT, CDR2 YYEEEE, per germline.

The chain recombines TRBV30 with TRBJ1-6; 7 positions agree with TRBD1. CDR3 length equals 16 residues. V dropped 2 bases and J dropped 5; count of bases not matched to a gene: 9. Looked up from germline, CDR1 is GTSNPN and CDR2 is SVGIG (reference sequence). CDR3 loop: CAWSMTGKGNNSPLHF. CDR3 DNA: TGTGCCTGGAGTATGACAGGGAAGGGTAATAATTCACCCCTCCACTTT.

The chain has TRBV7-9 and TRBJ2-1, with D maybe TRBD1 (5 bases). CDR1 SEHNR and CDR2 FQNEAQ come from the germline V gene (reference sequence). The CDR3 contains 13 residues. The ends were cut back, 3 bases at V and 8 bases at J, with 11 bases in the middle. For the CDR3, the DNA is TGTGCCAGCAGCTTCTTAGGCAGGGATGAGCAGTTCTTC. Translating it yields CASSFLGRDEQFF.

The chain is built from TRBV5-1 and TRBJ2-7; TRBD1 matches 11 bases. V was pared by 5 bases and J by 3 bases, with 4 bases of the junction left unmatched. Germline V gene lookup returns CDR1 SGHRS and CDR2 YFSETQ. This CDR3 is 14 amino acids long. The CDR3 coding sequence is TGCGCCAGCAGAGCCGGGACAGGGGGCTACGAGCAGTACTTC. It specifies CASRAGTGGYEQYF. The full variable domain, completed using reference TRBV5-1 and TRBJ2-7, is KAGVTQTPRYLIKTRGQQVTLSCSPISGHRSVSWYQQTPGQGLQFLFEYFSETQRNKGNFPGRFSGRQFSNSRSEMNVSTLELGDSALYLCASRAGTGGYEQYFGPGTRLTVT.

This chain uses TRBV27 with TRBJ2-7; 8 bases match TRBD1. Germline V CDR1 and CDR2: MNHEY, SMNVEV (reference sequence). This CDR3 region has 13 residues. The V segment lost 7 bases and the J segment 0 bases; nucleotides outside the gene matches: 2. The CDR3 DNA sequence: TGTGCCAGCAAAGGACAGGGCTCCTACGAGCAGTACTTC. This codes for CASKGQGSYEQYF.

V usage is TRBV10-2 and J usage is TRBJ2-2, with 12 bases aligning to TRBD2. Trimming took 4 bases from V and 7 from J; bases not matched to a gene: 7. Germline V gives CDR1 WSHSY, CDR2 SAAADI. The CDR3 has 16 residues. The DNA of the CDR3 is TGCGCCAGCAGTGCTCTAGCGGGGGGGCCAGGCGGGGAGCTGTTTTTT. It specifies CASSALAGGPGGELFF.

V is TRBV2 and J is TRBJ1-1, with TRBD1 identical over 11 bases. Germline CDR1 and CDR2: SNHLY and FYNNEI. The V segment lost 7 bases and the J segment 1 base; nucleotides outside the gene matches: 5. This CDR3 is built from 15 residues. CDR3 amino acids: CASMGQGVENTEAFF. The CDR3 DNA is TGTGCCAGCATGGGACAGGGGGTAGAGAACACTGAAGCTTTCTTT. Variable domain in full (rest from reference TRBV2 and TRBJ1-1): EPEVTQTPSHQVTQMGQEVILRCVPISNHLYFYWYRQILGQKVEFLVSFYNNEISEKSEIFDDQFSVERPDGSNFTLKIRSTKLEDSAMYFCASMGQGVENTEAFFGQGTRLTVV.

The rearrangement uses TRBV13 and TRBJ2-7; 9 bases line up with TRBD1. The CDR3 sequence is 15 residues long. With V trimmed by 4 bases and J by 5 bases, 9 bases remained unmatched. The V gene's germline CDR1 is PRHDT and CDR2 FYEKMQ (reference sequence). The CDR3 bases are TGTGCCAGCAGCTCGTGGACAGGGGTAAACGACGAGCAGTACTTC. Translated: CASSSWTGVNDEQYF.

V and J are TRBV7-2 and TRBJ2-2; TRBD1 matches 10 bases. The CDR3 runs 16 residues. Germline V lookup: CDR1 SGHTA, CDR2 FQGNSA. V trimming: 8 bases; J trimming: 4 bases; junction bases outside the gene matches: 10. The CDR3 spells CASPGSGTGVTGELFF. CDR3 nucleotides: TGTGCCAGCCCGGGTTCGGGGACAGGGGTCACCGGGGAGCTGTTTTTT.